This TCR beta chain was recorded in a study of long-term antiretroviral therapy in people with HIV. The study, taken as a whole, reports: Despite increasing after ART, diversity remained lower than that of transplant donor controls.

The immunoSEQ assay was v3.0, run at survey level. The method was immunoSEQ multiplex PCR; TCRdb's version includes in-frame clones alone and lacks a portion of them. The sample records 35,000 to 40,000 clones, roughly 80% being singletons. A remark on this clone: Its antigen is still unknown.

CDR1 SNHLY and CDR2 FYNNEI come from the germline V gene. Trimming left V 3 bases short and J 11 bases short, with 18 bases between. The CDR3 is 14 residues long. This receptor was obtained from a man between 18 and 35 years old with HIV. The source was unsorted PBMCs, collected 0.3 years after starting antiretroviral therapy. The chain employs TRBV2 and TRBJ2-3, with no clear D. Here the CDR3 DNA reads TGTGCCAGCAGTGATTTAAATAACGCAGACCTGCAGTATTTT. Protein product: CASSDLNNADLQYF.